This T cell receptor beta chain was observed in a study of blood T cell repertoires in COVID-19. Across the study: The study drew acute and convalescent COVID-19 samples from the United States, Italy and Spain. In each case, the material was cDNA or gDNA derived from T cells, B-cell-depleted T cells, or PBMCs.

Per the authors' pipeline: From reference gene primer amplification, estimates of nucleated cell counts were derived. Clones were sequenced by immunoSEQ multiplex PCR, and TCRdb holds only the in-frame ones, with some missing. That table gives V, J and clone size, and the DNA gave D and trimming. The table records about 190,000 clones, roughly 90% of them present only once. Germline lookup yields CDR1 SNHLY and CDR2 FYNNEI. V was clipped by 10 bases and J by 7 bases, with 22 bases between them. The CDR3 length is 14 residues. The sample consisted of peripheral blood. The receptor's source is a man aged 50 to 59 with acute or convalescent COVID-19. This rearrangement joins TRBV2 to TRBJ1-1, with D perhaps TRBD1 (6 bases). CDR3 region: CATRGGTGIGEAFF. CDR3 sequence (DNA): TGTGCCACCCGGGGTGGAACAGGGATTGGTGAAGCTTTCTTT.